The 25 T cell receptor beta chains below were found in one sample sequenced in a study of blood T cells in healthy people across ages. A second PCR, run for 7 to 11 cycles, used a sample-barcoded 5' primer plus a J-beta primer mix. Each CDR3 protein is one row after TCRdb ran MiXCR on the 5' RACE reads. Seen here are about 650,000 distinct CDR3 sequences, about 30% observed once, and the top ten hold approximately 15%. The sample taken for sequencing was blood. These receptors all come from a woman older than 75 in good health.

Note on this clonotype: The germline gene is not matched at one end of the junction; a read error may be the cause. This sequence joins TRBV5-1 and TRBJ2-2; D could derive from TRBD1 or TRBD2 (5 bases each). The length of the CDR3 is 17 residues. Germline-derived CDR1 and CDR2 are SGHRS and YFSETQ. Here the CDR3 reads CAGSFTVLGESTGELFF. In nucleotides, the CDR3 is TGCGCCGGCAGCTTCACTGTCCTGGGGGAATCTACCGGGGAGCTGTTTTTT.

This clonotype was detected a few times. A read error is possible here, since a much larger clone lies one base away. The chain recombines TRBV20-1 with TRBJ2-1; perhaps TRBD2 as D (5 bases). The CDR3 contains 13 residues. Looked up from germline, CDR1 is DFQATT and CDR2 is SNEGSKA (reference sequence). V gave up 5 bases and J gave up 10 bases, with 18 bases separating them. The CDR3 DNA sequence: TGCAGTGCTCTAAGGACTGCCTCCTACGAGCAGTTCTTC. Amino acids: CSALRTASYEQFF.

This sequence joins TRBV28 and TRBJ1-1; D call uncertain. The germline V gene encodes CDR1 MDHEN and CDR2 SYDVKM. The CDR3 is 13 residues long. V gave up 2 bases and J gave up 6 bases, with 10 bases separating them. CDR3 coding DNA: TGTGCCAGCAGTTTACCTTTTGACGCTGAAGCTTTCTTT. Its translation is CASSLPFDAEAFF.

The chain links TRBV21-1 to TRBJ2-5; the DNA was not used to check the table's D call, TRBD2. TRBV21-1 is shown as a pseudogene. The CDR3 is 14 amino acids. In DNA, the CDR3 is TGTGCCAGCAGCACGGAGGAGAAACAAGGGACCCAGTACTTC. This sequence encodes CASSTEEKQGTQYF.

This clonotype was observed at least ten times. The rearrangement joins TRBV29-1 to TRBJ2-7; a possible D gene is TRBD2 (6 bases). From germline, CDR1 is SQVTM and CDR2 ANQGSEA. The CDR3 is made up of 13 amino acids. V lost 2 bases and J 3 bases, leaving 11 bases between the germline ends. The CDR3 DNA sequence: TGCAGCGTTGAACATCCGGGGGTCTACGAGCAGTACTTC. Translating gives CSVEHPGVYEQYF.

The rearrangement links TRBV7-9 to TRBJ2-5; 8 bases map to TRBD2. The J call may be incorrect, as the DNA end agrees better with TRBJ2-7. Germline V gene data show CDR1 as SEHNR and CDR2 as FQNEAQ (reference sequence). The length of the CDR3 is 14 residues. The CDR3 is CASSLTSGEGEQYF. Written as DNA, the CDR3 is TGTGCCAGCAGCTTAACTAGCGGAGAAGGCGAGCAGTACTTC.

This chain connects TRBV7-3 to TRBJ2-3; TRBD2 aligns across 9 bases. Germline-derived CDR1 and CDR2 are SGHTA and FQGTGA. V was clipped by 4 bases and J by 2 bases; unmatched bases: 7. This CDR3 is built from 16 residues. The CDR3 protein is CASSSQQRGDTDTQYF. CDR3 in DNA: TGTGCCAGCAGCTCACAACAGCGGGGGGACACAGATACGCAGTATTTT.

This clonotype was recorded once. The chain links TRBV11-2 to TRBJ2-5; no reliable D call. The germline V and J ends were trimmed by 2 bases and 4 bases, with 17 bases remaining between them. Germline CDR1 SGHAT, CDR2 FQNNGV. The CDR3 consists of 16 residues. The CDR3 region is CASSLNLGGLGETQYF. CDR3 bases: TGTGCCAGCAGCTTAAATTTGGGTGGGCTTGGAGAGACCCAGTACTTC.

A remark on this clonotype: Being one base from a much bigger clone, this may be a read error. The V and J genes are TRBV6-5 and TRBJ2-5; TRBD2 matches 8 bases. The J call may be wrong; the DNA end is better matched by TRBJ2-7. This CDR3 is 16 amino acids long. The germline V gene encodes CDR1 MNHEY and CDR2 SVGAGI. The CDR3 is CASSSLTSGPENEQYF. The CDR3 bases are TGTGCCAGCAGTTCCCTAACTAGCGGCCCTGAGAACGAGCAGTACTTC.

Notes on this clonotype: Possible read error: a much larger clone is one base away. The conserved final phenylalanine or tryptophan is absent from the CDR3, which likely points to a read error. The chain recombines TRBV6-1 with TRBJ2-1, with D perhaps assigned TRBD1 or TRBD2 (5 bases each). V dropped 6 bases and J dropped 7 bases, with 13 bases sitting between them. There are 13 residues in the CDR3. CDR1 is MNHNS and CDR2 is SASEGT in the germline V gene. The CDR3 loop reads CASSRAEGNEQFV. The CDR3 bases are TGTGCCAGCAGCCGTGCCGAGGGGAATGAGCAGTTCGTC.

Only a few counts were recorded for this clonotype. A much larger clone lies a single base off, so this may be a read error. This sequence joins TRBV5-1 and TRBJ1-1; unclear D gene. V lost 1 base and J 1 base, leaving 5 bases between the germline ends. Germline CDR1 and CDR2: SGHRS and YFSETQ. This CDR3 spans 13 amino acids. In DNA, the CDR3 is TGCGCCAGCAGCTTGCACCCGAACACTGAAGCTTTCTTT. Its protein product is CASSLHPNTEAFF.

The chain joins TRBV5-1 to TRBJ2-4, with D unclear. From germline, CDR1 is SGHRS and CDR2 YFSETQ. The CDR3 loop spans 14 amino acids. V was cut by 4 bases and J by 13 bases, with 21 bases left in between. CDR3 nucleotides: TGCGCCAGCAGCCCCCAGACCGTGACCTACGGGCAGTACTTC. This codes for CASSPQTVTYGQYF.

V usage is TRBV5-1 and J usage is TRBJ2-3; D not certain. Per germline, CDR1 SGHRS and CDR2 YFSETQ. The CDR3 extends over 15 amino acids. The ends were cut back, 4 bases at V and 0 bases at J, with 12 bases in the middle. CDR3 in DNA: TGCGCCAGCAGCACGATTTCTTCTAGCACAGATACGCAGTATTTT. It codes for CASSTISSSTDTQYF.

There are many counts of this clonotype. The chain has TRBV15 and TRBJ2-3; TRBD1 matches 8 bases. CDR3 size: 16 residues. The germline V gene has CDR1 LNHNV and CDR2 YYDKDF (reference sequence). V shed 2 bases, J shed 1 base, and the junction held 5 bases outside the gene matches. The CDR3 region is CATSRPGTGRTDTQYF. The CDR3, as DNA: TGTGCCACCAGCAGACCAGGGACAGGTCGCACAGATACGCAGTATTTT.

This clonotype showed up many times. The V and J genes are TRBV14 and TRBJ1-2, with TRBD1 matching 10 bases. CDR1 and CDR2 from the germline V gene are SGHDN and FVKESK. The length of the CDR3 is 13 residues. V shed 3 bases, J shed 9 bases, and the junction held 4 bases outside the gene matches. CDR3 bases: TGTGCCAGCAGCCAGACAGGGGGCAGAAGCTACACCTTC. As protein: CASSQTGGRSYTF.

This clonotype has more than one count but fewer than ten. The chain's CDR3 is CSVEVIRQGALTNTEAFF. CDR3 DNA: TGCAGCGTTGAAGTCATAAGACAGGGGGCCTTAACGAACACTGAAGCTTTCTTT. The V and J genes are TRBV29-1 and TRBJ1-1; 10 nucleotides align to TRBD1. This CDR3 spans 18 amino acids. The J segment lost 1 base and the V segment lost 1 base, leaving 12 bases of the junction unmatched. The germline V gene has CDR1 SQVTM and CDR2 ANQGSEA.

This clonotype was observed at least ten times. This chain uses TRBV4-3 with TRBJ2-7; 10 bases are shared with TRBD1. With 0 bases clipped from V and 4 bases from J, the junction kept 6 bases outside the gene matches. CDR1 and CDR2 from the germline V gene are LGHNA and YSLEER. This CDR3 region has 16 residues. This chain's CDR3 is CASSQEAWDRGYEQYF. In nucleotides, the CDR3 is TGCGCCAGCAGCCAAGAAGCTTGGGACAGGGGTTACGAGCAGTACTTC.

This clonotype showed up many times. The CDR3 coding sequence is TGCGCCAGCAGCTGGACCCCAGGGGTGTCCACTGTCCCCAATGAGCAGTTCTTC. As protein: CASSWTPGVSTVPNEQFF. The chain links TRBV5-1 to TRBJ2-1; weak D call: TRBD1 (6 bases). Deletions cut 3 bases from V and 6 bases from J, with 25 bases between. CDR3 size: 18 residues. Germline assignment: CDR1 SGHRS and CDR2 YFSETQ.

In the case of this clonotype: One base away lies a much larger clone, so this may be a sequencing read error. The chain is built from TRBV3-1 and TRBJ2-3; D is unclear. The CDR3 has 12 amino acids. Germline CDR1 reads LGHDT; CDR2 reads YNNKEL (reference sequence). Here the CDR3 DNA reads TGTGTCAGCAGCCATACCACAGATACGCAGTATTTT. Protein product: CVSSHTTDTQYF.

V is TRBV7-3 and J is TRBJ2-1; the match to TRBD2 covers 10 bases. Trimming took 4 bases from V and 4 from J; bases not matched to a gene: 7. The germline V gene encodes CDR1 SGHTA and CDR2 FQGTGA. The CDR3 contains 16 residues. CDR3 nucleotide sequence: TGTGCCAGCAGCTCTAGCGGGGGCACACGTTACAATGAGCAGTTCTTC. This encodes CASSSSGGTRYNEQFF.

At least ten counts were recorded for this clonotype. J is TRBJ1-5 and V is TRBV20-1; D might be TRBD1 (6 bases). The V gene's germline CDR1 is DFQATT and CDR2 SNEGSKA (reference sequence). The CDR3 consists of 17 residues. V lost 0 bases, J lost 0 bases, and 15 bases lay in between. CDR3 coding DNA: TGCAGTGCTAGAGAGCAGACAGGCCAATATAGCAATCAGCCCCAGCATTTT. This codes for CSAREQTGQYSNQPQHF.

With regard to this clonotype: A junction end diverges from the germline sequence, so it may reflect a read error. The CDR3 is CTSRTDREALHF. The CDR3 DNA reads as TGTACCAGCAGGACCGACAGGGAAGCCCTCCACTTT. The chain carries TRBV2 and TRBJ1-6, with 7 bases matching TRBD1. This CDR3 comprises 12 residues. The germline CDR1 and CDR2 sequences are SNHLY and FYNNEI. The full variable domain, with the rest looked up from reference TRBV2 and TRBJ1-6, is EPEVTQTPSHQVTQMGQEVILRCVPISNHLYFYWYRQILGQKVEFLVSFYNNEISEKSEIFDDQFSVERPDGSNFTLKIRSTKLEDSAMYFCTSRTDREALHFGNGTRLTVT.

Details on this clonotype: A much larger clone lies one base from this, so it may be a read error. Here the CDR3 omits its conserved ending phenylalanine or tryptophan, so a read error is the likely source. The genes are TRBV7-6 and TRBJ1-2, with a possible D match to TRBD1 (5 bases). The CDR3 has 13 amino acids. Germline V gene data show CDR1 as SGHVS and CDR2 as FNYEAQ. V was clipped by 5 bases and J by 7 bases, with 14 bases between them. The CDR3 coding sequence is TGTGCCAGCAGCCTCCTGAGGGGCGGTGGCTACACCCTC. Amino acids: CASSLLRGGGYTL.

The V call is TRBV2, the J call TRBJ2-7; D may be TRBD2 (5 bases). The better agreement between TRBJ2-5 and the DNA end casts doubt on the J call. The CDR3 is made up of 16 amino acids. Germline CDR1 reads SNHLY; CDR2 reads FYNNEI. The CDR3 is CASIIGLALRQETQYF. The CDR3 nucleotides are TGTGCCAGCATCATCGGACTGGCCCTTCGGCAGGAGACCCAGTACTTC.

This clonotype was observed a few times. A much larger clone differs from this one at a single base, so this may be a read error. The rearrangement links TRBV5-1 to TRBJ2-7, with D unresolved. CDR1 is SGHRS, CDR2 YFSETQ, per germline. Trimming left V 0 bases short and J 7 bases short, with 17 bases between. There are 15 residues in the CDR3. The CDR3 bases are TGCGCCAGCAGCTTGGAGGGCAGTTTCTACAATGAGCAGTACTTC. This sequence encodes CASSLEGSFYNEQYF.